The 24 T cell receptor beta chains below all came from one sample that was sequenced in a study of CD8 T cells in ankylosing spondylitis. Regarding the study as a whole: A TCR beta motif of about 8 highly homologous variants seemed to mark ankylosing spondylitis blood.

Antigens for these TCRs are unknown. Each CDR3 protein gets one entry after TCRdb re-called the 5' RACE reads with MiXCR. The sample carries about 210,000 distinct CDR3 sequences, about 7% recorded once. The sequenced material came from blood, either unsorted or a sorted T cell fraction (not recorded which). The receptors derive from a male donor with ankylosing spondylitis.

This clonotype was observed many times. The genes are TRBV7-9 and TRBJ2-7; possibly TRBD2 for D (5 bases). Germline CDR1 is SEHNR and CDR2 is FQNEAQ (reference sequence). V gave up 2 bases and J gave up 3 bases, with 14 bases separating them. The CDR3 consists of 15 residues. The DNA for the CDR3 is TGTGCCAGCAGCTTAAGGGAGTTCCGGGACTACGAGCAGTACTTC. Protein: CASSLREFRDYEQYF.

This clonotype was counted ten times or more. V gene TRBV20-1 combines with J gene TRBJ1-6; D perhaps matches TRBD1 (5 bases). Germline V gene sequence: CDR1 DFQATT, CDR2 SNEGSKA (reference sequence). The CDR3 extends over 12 amino acids. V lost 5 bases, J lost 7 bases, and 9 bases lay in between. CDR3 DNA: TGCAGTGCTGGAAGACAGAATTCACCCCTCCACTTT. Translation: CSAGRQNSPLHF.

This clonotype was detected only a few times. V usage is TRBV30 and J usage is TRBJ2-3; the match to TRBD2 covers 8 bases. The CDR3 is 17 amino acids. Germline CDR1 is GTSNPN and CDR2 is SVGIG (reference sequence). V lost 1 base and J lost 0; bases outside the gene matches: 9. CDR3 nucleotides: TGTGCCTGGAGTGGACCCTATAGCGGGGTGAGCACAGATACGCAGTATTTT. It translates to CAWSGPYSGVSTDTQYF.

This clonotype has a handful of counts. The chain couples TRBV15 to TRBJ1-1, with unresolved D. This CDR3 has 14 residues. Germline CDR1 is LNHNV and CDR2 is YYDKDF (reference sequence). The V end was cut by 0 bases, the J end by 2 bases, with 7 bases between. CDR3 nucleotide sequence: TGTGCCACCAGCAGAGACGACGGTAACACTGAAGCTTTCTTT. Translating it yields CATSRDDGNTEAFF.

For this clonotype: An end of the junction differs from the germline gene, which may be a read error. CDR3 sequence: CVSSVGPDFSYEQYF. CDR3 bases: TGTGTCAGCAGCGTAGGGCCGGACTTCTCCTACGAGCAGTACTTC. This chain joins TRBV9 and TRBJ2-7; tentative D call: TRBD2 (5 bases). Germline CDR1 and CDR2: SGDLS and YYNGEE. CDR3 length: 15 residues. Combining the CDR3 with reference TRBV9 and TRBJ2-7 gives the whole variable domain DSGVTQTPKHLITATGQRVTLRCSPRSGDLSVYWYQQSLDQGLQFLIQYYNGEERAKGNILERFSAQQFPDLHSELNLSSLELGDSALYFCVSSVGPDFSYEQYFGPGTRLTVT.

This clonotype came up many times. This chain links TRBV9 with TRBJ1-1; no clear D. The germline CDR1 and CDR2 sequences are SGDLS and YYNGEE. The CDR3 spans 12 residues. V lost 0 bases and J 6 bases, leaving 6 bases between the germline ends. The CDR3 is CASSVGGSEAFF. CDR3 nucleotides: TGTGCCAGCAGCGTAGGGGGTTCTGAAGCTTTCTTT.

This clonotype has more than one count but fewer than ten. The rearrangement joins TRBV6-6 to TRBJ2-7, with unresolved D. CDR1 is MNHNY and CDR2 is SVGAGI in the germline V gene (reference sequence). V was clipped by 5 bases and J by 3 bases, with 17 bases between them. The CDR3 covers 15 residues. This CDR3 reads CASSPYSGGNYEQYF. CDR3 bases: TGTGCCAGCAGTCCCTATTCGGGCGGCAACTACGAGCAGTACTTC.

This clonotype was observed at least ten times. CDR3 sequence reads: CASSFDGNEQFF. CDR3 DNA: TGTGCCAGCAGCTTTGATGGCAATGAGCAGTTCTTC. The chain recombines TRBV7-6 with TRBJ2-1; no firm D call. The CDR3 sequence is 12 residues long. Germline V lookup: CDR1 SGHVS, CDR2 FNYEAQ. V lost 3 bases to trimming and J lost 6 bases, with 6 bases between them.

This clonotype was recorded many times. One end of the junction fails to match germline, which may point to a read error. The chain employs TRBV9 and TRBJ1-1, with D hard to call. This CDR3 has 10 residues. Germline assignment: CDR1 SGDLS and CDR2 YYNGEE. The CDR3: CATSPTEAFF. The CDR3 bases are TGTGCCACCAGCCCGACTGAAGCTTTCTTT.

This clonotype was detected ten times or more. This chain joins TRBV6-5 and TRBJ2-2; no reliable D call. V lost 2 bases, J lost 3 bases, and 10 bases lay in between. Germline CDR1 is MNHEY and CDR2 is SVGAGI. This CDR3 contains 15 residues. CDR3: CASSYIGSYTGELFF. The CDR3 DNA reads as TGTGCCAGCAGTTACATCGGGTCGTACACCGGGGAGCTGTTTTTT.

The rearrangement uses TRBV20-1 and TRBJ2-7; the D is unclear. CDR1 DFQATT and CDR2 SNEGSKA come from the germline V gene (reference sequence). Trimming left V 5 bases short and J 2 bases short, with 13 bases between. This CDR3 contains 13 residues. The DNA of the CDR3 is TGCAGTGCTCGTATAAGCTACCCCTACGAGCAGTACTTC. This codes for CSARISYPYEQYF.

In this sample, this clonotype turned up many times. The rearrangement links TRBV4-2 to TRBJ2-7, with D perhaps TRBD1 (6 bases). The germline V gene encodes CDR1 LGHNA and CDR2 YNFKEQ. The length of the CDR3 is 15 residues. Trimming stripped 3 bases from V and 2 bases from J, with 14 bases between. DNA for the CDR3: TGTGCCAGCAGCCAGGGAACAGGGACCACCTACGAGCAGTACTTC. This encodes CASSQGTGTTYEQYF.

This clonotype was picked up many times. CDR3: CSVEVRDPYEQYF. The CDR3 DNA sequence: TGCAGCGTTGAAGTACGGGACCCCTACGAGCAGTACTTC. The chain employs TRBV29-1 and TRBJ2-7; either TRBD1 or TRBD2 may supply D (5 bases each). CDR1 is SQVTM and CDR2 is ANQGSEA in the germline V gene. The V and J ends lost 1 base and 2 bases respectively, with 9 bases between them. CDR3 size: 13 residues.

V gene TRBV20-1 combines with J gene TRBJ1-5, with no clear D. The germline V and J ends were trimmed by 4 bases and 5 bases, with 6 bases remaining between them. Germline-derived CDR1 and CDR2 are DFQATT and SNEGSKA (reference sequence). The length of the CDR3 is 11 residues. CDR3 region: CSATSDQPQHF. Written as DNA, the CDR3 is TGCAGTGCTACATCAGATCAGCCCCAGCATTTT.

This clonotype was counted ten times or more. This rearrangement joins TRBV12-3 or TRBV12-4 to TRBJ2-3; unclear D gene. Trimming cost V 6 bases and J 1 base, with 8 bases left between them. The CDR3 contains 13 residues. The CDR3 loop reads CASRRQGTDTQYF. In DNA, the CDR3 is TGTGCCAGCAGGAGGCAGGGCACAGATACGCAGTATTTT.

This clonotype was observed many times. The genes are TRBV2 and TRBJ2-2; no clear D gene. In germline, CDR1 is SNHLY, CDR2 FYNNEI. The CDR3 extends over 15 amino acids. V was shortened by 8 bases and J by 4 bases, with 17 bases between the two germline ends. The CDR3 DNA reads as TGTGCCAGCGGGCAGGAAATAAGGGCCACCGGGGAGCTGTTTTTT. Protein: CASGQEIRATGELFF.

This clonotype was counted at least ten times. The chain recombines TRBV4-1 with TRBJ1-6; weak D call: TRBD1 (6 bases). The length of the CDR3 is 18 residues. Looked up from germline, CDR1 is MGHRA and CDR2 is YSYEKL. V was shortened by 3 bases and J by 0 bases, with 15 bases between the two germline ends. The CDR3 nucleotides read TGCGCCAGCAGCCACAAGGGACACCTAAGCTCCTATAATTCACCCCTCCACTTT. Translated, it gives CASSHKGHLSSYNSPLHF.

This clonotype was recorded at least ten times. The gene calls are TRBV18 and TRBJ2-6; D may be TRBD1 or TRBD2 (5 bases each). Per germline, CDR1 KGHSH and CDR2 LQKENI. The CDR3 loop spans 18 amino acids. V lost 3 bases and J 0 bases, leaving 15 bases between the germline ends. The CDR3 here is CASSPRDPGSSGANVLTF. In DNA, the CDR3 is TGTGCCAGCTCACCCCGGGACCCAGGATCCTCTGGGGCCAACGTCCTGACTTTC.

In its sample, this clonotype was seen many times. CDR3 loop: CASRGGVEGYEQYF. Written as DNA, the CDR3 is TGTGCCAGCAGGGGGGGGGTGGAGGGCTACGAGCAGTACTTC. The chain uses TRBV27 and TRBJ2-7; TRBD2 aligns across 7 bases. Trimming took 6 bases from V and 3 from J; bases not matched to a gene: 8. The germline V gene encodes CDR1 MNHEY and CDR2 SMNVEV (reference sequence). This CDR3 region has 14 residues.

In this sample, this clonotype turned up many times. This chain links TRBV4-3 with TRBJ2-1, with TRBD2 matching over 8 bases. Trimming at V came to 2 bases and at J to 4 bases, leaving 4 bases not matched to a gene. The CDR3 spans 15 residues. Germline V gene lookup returns CDR1 LGHNA and CDR2 YSLEER. The CDR3 loop is CASSQFSGEYNEQFF. Here the CDR3 DNA reads TGCGCCAGCAGCCAATTTAGCGGGGAGTACAATGAGCAGTTCTTC.

This clonotype was seen a few times. V usage is TRBV5-1 and J usage is TRBJ2-3; 7 bases map to TRBD2. Trimming cost V 4 bases and J 4 bases; bases outside gene matches: 6. The CDR3 spans 14 residues. CDR1 SGHRS and CDR2 YFSETQ come from the germline V gene. The CDR3 DNA follows: TGCGCCAGCAGCCTCGGACGGGGGGCAGATACGCAGTATTTT. As protein: CASSLGRGADTQYF. The whole variable domain, remainder taken from reference TRBV5-1 and TRBJ2-3, is KAGVTQTPRYLIKTRGQQVTLSCSPISGHRSVSWYQQTPGQGLQFLFEYFSETQRNKGNFPGRFSGRQFSNSRSEMNVSTLELGDSALYLCASSLGRGADTQYFGPGTRLTVL.

The table lists this clonotype with many counts. V gene TRBV20-1 combines with J gene TRBJ1-6; D may be TRBD1 (5 bases). The CDR3 consists of 12 residues. V was cut by 6 bases and J by 7 bases, with 10 bases left in between. CDR1 is DFQATT, CDR2 SNEGSKA, per germline (reference sequence). The CDR3 protein is CSAPWGNSPLHF. CDR3 nucleotide sequence: TGCAGTGCACCGTGGGGGAATTCACCCCTCCACTTT.

The V and J genes are TRBV27 and TRBJ2-3; 12 bases are shared with TRBD2. The CDR3 runs to 16 residues. The junction had 7 bases not matched to a gene; V was cut back by 5 bases and J by 4 bases. CDR1 and CDR2 (germline): MNHEY, SMNVEV (reference sequence). The CDR3 nucleotides read TGTGCCAGCAGTGCTGTTCTAGCGGGAGGGGCAGATACGCAGTATTTT. Translated: CASSAVLAGGADTQYF.

This clonotype occurred many times. CDR3 coding DNA: TGCGCCAGCAGCTCGCACGGGACGACTGGAGAGACCCAGTACTTC. Its protein is CASSSHGTTGETQYF. The chain combines TRBV5-1 with TRBJ2-5; the D call may be TRBD1 or TRBD2 (5 bases each). Trimming pared 3 bases from V and 4 bases from J, leaving 16 bases between. The CDR3 runs to 15 residues. In germline, CDR1 is SGHRS, CDR2 YFSETQ.